This T cell receptor (beta chain) was captured by sequencing in a study of cytomegalovirus exposure and HLA in healthy donors. This CDR3 has 14 amino acids. Germline CDR1 GTSNPN, CDR2 SVGIG (reference sequence). Trimming pared 4 bases from V and 9 bases from J, leaving 16 bases between. The study ran its PCR with 60 Vbeta and 13 Jbeta primers. Clones were read by immunoSEQ multiplex PCR, and TCRdb kept only the in-frame ones, dropping some. The repertoire includes about 300,000 clones, more than 80% of them detected once, and 3.5% to 4.5% sits in the top ten. The sequenced sample consisted of PBMCs. The chain combines TRBV30 with TRBJ1-6; D ambiguous. The receptor's source is a man aged 35 to 55 in good health and CMV-seropositive. This chain's CDR3 is CAWTEGREGSPLHF. CDR3 DNA: TGTGCCTGGACTGAGGGTAGGGAGGGTTCACCCCTCCACTTT.